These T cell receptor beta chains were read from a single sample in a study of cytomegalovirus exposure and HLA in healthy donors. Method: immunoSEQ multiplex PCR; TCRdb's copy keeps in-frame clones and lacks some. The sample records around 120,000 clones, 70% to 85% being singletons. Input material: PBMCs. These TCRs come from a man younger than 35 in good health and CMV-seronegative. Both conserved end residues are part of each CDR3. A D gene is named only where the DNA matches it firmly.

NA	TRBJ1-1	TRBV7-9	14	CASSPQGLNTEAFF	TGTGCCAGCAGCCCGCAGGGCCTCAACACTGAAGCTTTCTTT
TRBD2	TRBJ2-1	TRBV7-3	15	CASSPGTSGGAEQFF	TGTGCCAGCAGCCCCGGGACTAGCGGGGGGGCTGAGCAGTTCTTC
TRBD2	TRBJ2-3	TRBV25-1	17	CASSYSPSGESTDTQYF	TGTGCCAGCAGTTATTCCCCTAGCGGGGAGAGCACAGATACGCAGTATTTT
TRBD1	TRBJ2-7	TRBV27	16	CASSSPDRAGSYEQYF	TGTGCCAGCAGCTCCCCTGACAGGGCGGGCTCCTACGAGCAGTACTTC
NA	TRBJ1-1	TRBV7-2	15	CASSLGPWAETEAFF	TGTGCCAGCAGCTTAGGCCCGTGGGCTGAAACTGAAGCTTTCTTT
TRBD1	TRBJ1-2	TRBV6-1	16	CASSEAMGQGAHGYTF	TGTGCCAGCAGTGAAGCGATGGGACAGGGGGCGCATGGCTACACCTTC
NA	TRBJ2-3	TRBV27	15	CASSLSGRSTDTQYF	TGTGCCAGCAGTTTATCGGGGCGGTCCACAGATACGCAGTATTTT
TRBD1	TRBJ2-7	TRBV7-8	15	CASSNSGTGIGEQYF	TGTGCCAGCAGCAACTCCGGGACAGGGATCGGGGAGCAGTACTTC
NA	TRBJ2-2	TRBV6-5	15	CASSYSNRNTGELFF	TGTGCCAGCAGTTACTCGAACAGGAACACCGGGGAGCTGTTTTTT
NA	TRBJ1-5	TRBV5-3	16	CARSLEPRTAHQPQHF	TGTGCCAGAAGCTTGGAACCGCGGACTGCCCATCAGCCCCAGCATTTT
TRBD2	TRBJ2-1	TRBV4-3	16	CASSQDPAGGNNEQFF	TGCGCCAGCAGCCAAGATCCGGCGGGGGGTAACAATGAGCAGTTCTTC
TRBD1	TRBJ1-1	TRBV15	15	CATSRGGQGNTEAFF	TGTGCCACCAGCAGAGGCGGACAGGGGAACACTGAAGCTTTCTTT
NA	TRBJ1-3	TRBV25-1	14	CASSAAGAGNTIYF	TGTGCCAGCAGTGCCGCCGGGGCTGGAAACACCATATATTTT
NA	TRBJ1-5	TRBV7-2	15	CASSLVSQSNQPQHF	TGTGCCAGCAGCTTAGTAAGTCAGAGCAATCAGCCCCAGCATTTT
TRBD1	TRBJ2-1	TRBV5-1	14	CASTDRGPYNEQFF	TGCGCCAGCACTGACAGGGGACCCTACAATGAGCAGTTCTTC
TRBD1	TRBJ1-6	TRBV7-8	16	CASSPGTGARNSPPHF	TGTGCCAGCAGCCCTGGGACAGGGGCCCGAAATTCACCCCCCCACTTT
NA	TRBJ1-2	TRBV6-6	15	CASTSEGPQNYGYTF	TGTGCCAGCACTTCCGAGGGCCCGCAAAACTATGGCTACACCTTC
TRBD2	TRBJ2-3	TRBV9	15	CASSGNGGGGDTQYF	TGTGCCAGCAGCGGCAATGGCGGGGGTGGAGATACGCAGTATTTT
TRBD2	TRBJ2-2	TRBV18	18	CASSPLRGGLSSTGELFF	TGTGCCAGCTCACCCTTACGGGGGGGCCTTTCTTCCACCGGGGAGCTGTTTTTT
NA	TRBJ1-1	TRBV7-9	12	CASSIQNTEAFF	TGTGCCAGCAGCATCCAAAACACTGAAGCTTTCTTT